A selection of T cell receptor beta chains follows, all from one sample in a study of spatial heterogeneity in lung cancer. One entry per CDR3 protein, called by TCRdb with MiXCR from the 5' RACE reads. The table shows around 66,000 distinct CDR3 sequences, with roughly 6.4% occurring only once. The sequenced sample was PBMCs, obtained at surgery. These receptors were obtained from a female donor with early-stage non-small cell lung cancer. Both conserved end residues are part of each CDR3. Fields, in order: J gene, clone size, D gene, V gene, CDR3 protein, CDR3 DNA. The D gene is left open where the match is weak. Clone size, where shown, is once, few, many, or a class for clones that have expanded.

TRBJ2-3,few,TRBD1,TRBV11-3,CASSSDRADTQYF,TGTGCCAGCAGCTCGGACAGGGCGGATACGCAGTATTTT
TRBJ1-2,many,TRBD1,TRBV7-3,CAGRDRLSNYGYTF,TGTGCCGGCCGGGACAGACTTTCTAACTATGGCTACACCTTC
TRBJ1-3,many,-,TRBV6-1,CASSTASGNTIYF,TGTGCCAGCAGTACAGCCTCTGGAAACACCATATATTTT
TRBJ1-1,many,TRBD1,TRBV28,CASSRQGYTEAFF,TGTGCCAGCAGTAGACAGGGGTACACTGAAGCTTTCTTT
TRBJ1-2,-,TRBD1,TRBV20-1,CSARQGSYGYTF,TGCAGTGCTCGACAGGGGAGCTATGGCTACACCTTC
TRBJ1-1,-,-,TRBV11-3,CASSRTALNTEAFF,TGTGCCAGCAGCCGGACAGCCTTGAACACTGAAGCTTTCTTT
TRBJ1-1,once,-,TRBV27,CASSLYPTGEAFF,TGTGCCAGCAGTTTATACCCGACAGGTGAAGCTTTCTTT
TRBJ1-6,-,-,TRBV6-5,CASKRSGNSPLHF,TGTGCCAGCAAGAGGTCCGGGAATTCACCCCTCCACTTT
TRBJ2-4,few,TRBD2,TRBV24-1,CATSALSGGKNIQYF,TGTGCCACCAGTGCCCTAAGCGGGGGAAAAAACATTCAGTACTTC
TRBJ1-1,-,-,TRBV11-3,CASSLNGQNTEAFF,TGTGCCAGCAGCTTAAACGGTCAGAACACTGAAGCTTTCTTT
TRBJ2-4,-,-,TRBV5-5,CASSFLSEGIQYF,TGTGCCAGCAGCTTCCTTAGTGAGGGCATTCAGTACTTC
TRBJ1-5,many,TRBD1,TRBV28,CASRLDRVGISNQPQHF,TGTGCCAGCAGACTGGACAGGGTAGGGATTAGCAATCAGCCCCAGCATTTT
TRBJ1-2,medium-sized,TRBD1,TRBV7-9,CATRGADREGSYTF,TGTGCCACCCGTGGGGCCGACAGGGAAGGAAGCTACACCTTC
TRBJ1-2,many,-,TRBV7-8,CASSLVGGRGPYGYTF,TGTGCCAGCAGCTTAGTGGGTGGCAGGGGACCTTATGGCTACACCTTC
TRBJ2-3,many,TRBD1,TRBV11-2,CASSFRPGQGSDTQYF,TGTGCCAGCAGCTTCCGCCCGGGACAGGGCTCGGATACGCAGTATTTT
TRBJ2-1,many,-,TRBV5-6,CASRAYNEQFF,TGTGCCAGCAGGGCATACAATGAGCAGTTCTTC
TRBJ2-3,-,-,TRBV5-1,CASSLGSSLSSTDTQYF,TGCGCCAGCAGCTTGGGGAGCAGCCTTTCTAGCACAGATACGCAGTATTTT
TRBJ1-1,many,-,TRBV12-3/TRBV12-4,CASIPLTFGSGNTEAFF,TGTGCCAGCATCCCTCTTACCTTTGGGTCGGGCAACACTGAAGCTTTCTTT
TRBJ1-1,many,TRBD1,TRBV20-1,CSARAGGAFF,TGCAGTGCTAGAGCAGGGGGAGCTTTCTTT
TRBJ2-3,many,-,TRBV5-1,CASSLVGEMATDTQYF,TGCGCCAGCAGCTTGGTAGGGGAGATGGCGACAGATACGCAGTATTTT
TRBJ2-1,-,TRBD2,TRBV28,CASSLGTSLPYNEQFF,TGTGCCAGCAGTTTAGGGACTAGCCTCCCCTACAATGAGCAGTTCTTC
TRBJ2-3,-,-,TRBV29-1,CSVPDGSTDTQYF,TGCAGCGTCCCGGACGGCTCCACAGATACGCAGTATTTT
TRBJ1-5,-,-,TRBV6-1,CASGGYQPQHF,TGTGCCAGCGGGGGCTATCAGCCCCAGCATTTT
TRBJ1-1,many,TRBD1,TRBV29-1,CSVIDRALEAFF,TGCAGCGTTATAGACAGGGCCCTTGAAGCTTTCTTT
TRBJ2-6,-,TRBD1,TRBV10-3,CAISQGESGANVLTF,TGTGCCATCAGCCAGGGGGAGTCTGGGGCCAACGTCCTGACTTTC
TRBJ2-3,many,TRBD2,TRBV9,CASSLGLAGGTDTQYF,TGTGCCAGCAGCTTAGGACTAGCGGGAGGGACAGATACGCAGTATTTT
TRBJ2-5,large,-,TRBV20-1,CSARSIEGDLYQETQYF,TGCAGTGCTAGGTCCATAGAAGGAGACCTGTACCAAGAGACCCAGTACTTC
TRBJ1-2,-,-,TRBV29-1,CSVEGIIGAYGYTF,TGCAGCGTTGAAGGGATCATAGGGGCCTATGGCTACACCTTC
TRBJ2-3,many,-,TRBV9,CASSVVGMSAGDTQYF,TGTGCCAGCAGCGTAGTTGGGATGTCCGCCGGAGATACGCAGTATTTT
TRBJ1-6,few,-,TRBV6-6,CASSPGSSYNSPLHF,TGTGCCAGCTCTCCGGGGAGCTCCTATAATTCACCCCTCCACTTT
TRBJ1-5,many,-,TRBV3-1,CASSQGPNQPQHF,TGTGCCAGCAGCCAGGGGCCGAATCAGCCCCAGCATTTT
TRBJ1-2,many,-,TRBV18,CASSPPGVAGEAGYTF,TGTGCCAGCTCACCACCGGGAGTGGCAGGGGAGGCTGGCTACACCTTC
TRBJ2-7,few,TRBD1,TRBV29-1,CSVARGNEQYF,TGCAGCGTGGCCAGGGGGAACGAGCAGTACTTC
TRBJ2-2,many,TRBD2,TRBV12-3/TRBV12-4,CASSLVGTSGRWAGELFF,TGTGCCAGCAGTTTGGTGGGGACTAGCGGCAGATGGGCCGGGGAGCTGTTTTTT
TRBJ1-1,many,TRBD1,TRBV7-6,CASSPSTGGNTEAFF,TGTGCCAGCAGCCCATCGACAGGGGGCAACACTGAAGCTTTCTTT
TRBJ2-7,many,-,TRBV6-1,CASSDRYEQYF,TGTGCCAGCAGTGATAGGTACGAGCAGTACTTC
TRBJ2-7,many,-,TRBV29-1,CSVGSTGREQYF,TGCAGCGTTGGATCTACAGGGCGCGAGCAGTACTTC
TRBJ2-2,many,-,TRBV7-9,CASTAIGRFRAGELFF,TGTGCCAGCACCGCTATCGGACGGTTTAGGGCCGGGGAGCTGTTTTTT
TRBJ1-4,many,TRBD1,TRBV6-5,CASSSRTGEYEKLFF,TGTGCCAGCAGCTCCCGGACAGGGGAATATGAAAAACTGTTTTTT
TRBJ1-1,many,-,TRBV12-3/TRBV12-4,CASSLVEGGRNTEAFF,TGTGCCAGCAGTTTAGTGGAGGGGGGCCGGAACACTGAAGCTTTCTTT
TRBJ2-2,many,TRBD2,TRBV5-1,CASSLVPAGGTGELFF,TGCGCCAGCAGCTTGGTCCCAGCGGGAGGGACCGGGGAGCTGTTTTTT
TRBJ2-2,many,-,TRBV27,CASSGSYNTGELFF,TGTGCCAGCAGCGGGTCTTATAACACCGGGGAGCTGTTTTTT
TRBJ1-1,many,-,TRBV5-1,CASSLDGPNTEAFF,TGCGCCAGCAGCTTGGATGGCCCGAACACTGAAGCTTTCTTT
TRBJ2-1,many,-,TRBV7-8,CASSSRLGGPGIGQFF,TGTGCCAGCAGCTCCCGTTTAGGGGGTCCGGGAATAGGGCAGTTCTTC
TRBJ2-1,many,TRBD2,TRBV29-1,CSVGRAGNEQFF,TGCAGCGTTGGGCGAGCGGGGAATGAGCAGTTCTTC
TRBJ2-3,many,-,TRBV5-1,CASSLEVGRKGSSTDTQYF,TGCGCCAGCAGCTTGGAGGTGGGCAGGAAGGGCTCTAGCACAGATACGCAGTATTTT
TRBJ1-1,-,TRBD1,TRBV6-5,CASSYLQGRTDTEAFF,TGTGCCAGCAGTTACTTACAGGGGAGGACCGACACTGAAGCTTTCTTT
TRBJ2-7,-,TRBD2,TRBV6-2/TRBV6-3,CASSMSGSSYEQYF,TGTGCCAGCAGTATGAGCGGGAGCTCCTACGAGCAGTACTTC
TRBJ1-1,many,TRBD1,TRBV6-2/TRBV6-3,CASSARGPNTEAFF,TGTGCCAGCAGCGCCAGGGGGCCCAACACTGAAGCTTTCTTT
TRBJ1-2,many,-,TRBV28,CASSLLDSPYGYTF,TGTGCCAGCAGTTTATTAGACAGCCCCTATGGCTACACCTTC
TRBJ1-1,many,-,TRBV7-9,CASSLGGFGEAFF,TGTGCCAGCAGCTTAGGAGGTTTCGGGGAAGCTTTCTTT
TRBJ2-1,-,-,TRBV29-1,CSVEWGGNEQFF,TGCAGCGTTGAATGGGGAGGCAATGAGCAGTTCTTC
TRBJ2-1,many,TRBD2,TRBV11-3,CASSVHSGSAGPEQFF,TGTGCCAGCAGTGTTCATAGCGGGAGCGCCGGACCCGAGCAGTTCTTC